Following are 18 T cell receptor beta chains from one sample sequenced in a study of cytomegalovirus exposure and HLA in healthy donors. With 60 Vbeta and 13 Jbeta primers, the PCR was carried out. The method was immunoSEQ multiplex PCR; TCRdb's version includes in-frame clones alone and lacks a portion of them. The sample includes about 120,000 clones, about four fifths seen only once; the top ten take 1.5%. The sequenced material came from PBMCs. These receptors were obtained from a woman aged 18-29 years in good health and CMV-seronegative.

A few counts support this clone. This chain links TRBV7-2 with TRBJ2-1, with D unclear. V was pared by 3 bases and J by 0 bases, with 9 bases between. The CDR3 sequence is 15 residues long. Germline loops: CDR1 SGHTA, CDR2 FQGNSA. CDR3 protein: CASSFGISSYNEQFF. The CDR3 DNA reads TGTGCCAGCAGCTTTGGCATAAGCTCCTACAATGAGCAGTTCTTC.

The chain combines TRBV5-1 with TRBJ2-7, with 8 bases lining up with TRBD1. The CDR3 consists of 15 residues. Germline trimming cut 4 bases from V and 5 bases from J; bases unmatched to any gene: 11. CDR1 SGHRS and CDR2 YFSETQ come from the germline V gene. The CDR3 reads CASSRGQGIGNEQYF. The CDR3 coding sequence is TGCGCCAGCAGCCGTGGACAGGGAATAGGGAACGAGCAGTACTTC.

The rearrangement uses TRBV2 and TRBJ1-2, with D possibly matching TRBD1 (5 bases). Germline V lookup: CDR1 SNHLY, CDR2 FYNNEI. V was trimmed by 1 base and J by 6 bases, leaving 9 bases between them. CDR3 length equals 13 residues. DNA of the CDR3: TGTGCCAGCAGTGAAGGGGGGGGGAATGGCTACACCTTC. The encoded protein is CASSEGGGNGYTF.

The J gene is TRBJ1-3, the V gene TRBV6-6; D gene uncertain. CDR3 length: 15 residues. Germline V gene lookup returns CDR1 MNHNY and CDR2 SVGAGI (reference sequence). V lost 6 bases, J lost 0 bases, and 12 bases lay in between. CDR3 sequence: CASSPPGYSGNTIYF. The CDR3 bases are TGTGCCAGCAGCCCCCCAGGTTACTCTGGAAACACCATATATTTT.

The chain links TRBV5-1 to TRBJ2-7; TRBD1 might be the D (6 bases). V lost 4 bases, J lost 0 bases, and 8 bases lay in between. This CDR3 comprises 13 residues. In germline, CDR1 is SGHRS, CDR2 YFSETQ. The CDR3 here is CASSPGHSYEQYF. The CDR3 nucleotides read TGCGCCAGCAGCCCGGGACACTCCTACGAGCAGTACTTC.

Notes on this clone: At one end, the junction sequence differs from germline, possibly due to a read error. This chain uses TRBV7-9 with TRBJ2-5; possible D gene TRBD2, 6 bases. CDR1 and CDR2 from the germline V gene are SEHNR and FQNEAQ (reference sequence). There are 15 residues in the CDR3. This CDR3 is CSSSLTGTVWETQYF. DNA of the CDR3: TGTTCCAGCAGCTTAACCGGGACTGTATGGGAGACCCAGTACTTC.

This clone was seen more than once but under ten times. The V gene is TRBV5-6, the J gene TRBJ1-2, with D unresolved. Germline lookup yields CDR1 SGHDT and CDR2 YYEEEE. This CDR3 has 13 amino acids. V shed 2 bases and J shed 8 bases, with 13 bases lying between them. The CDR3 protein is CASSFVGTGGYTF. In nucleotides, the CDR3 is TGTGCCAGCAGCTTTGTGGGAACGGGAGGCTACACCTTC.

The CDR3: CASSLGDRDQNQPQHF. CDR3 coding DNA: TGTGCCAGCAGCTTAGGGGACAGGGACCAAAATCAGCCCCAGCATTTT. V is TRBV7-9 and J is TRBJ1-5; the match to TRBD1 covers 9 bases. The germline V gene encodes CDR1 SEHNR and CDR2 FQNEAQ (reference sequence). The CDR3 runs 16 residues. Trimming took 1 base from V and 4 from J; bases not matched to a gene: 5. The whole variable domain, remainder taken from reference TRBV7-9 and TRBJ1-5, is DTGVSQNPRHKITKRGQNVTFRCDPISEHNRLYWYRQTLGQGPEFLTYFQNEAQLEKSRLLSDRFSAERPKGSFSTLEIQRTEQGDSAMYLCASSLGDRDQNQPQHFGDGTRLSIL.

The J gene is TRBJ2-2, the V gene TRBV10-2; 10 bases line up with TRBD1. CDR1 and CDR2 from the germline V gene are WSHSY and SAAADI. The V and J ends lost 4 bases and 6 bases, in that order; junction bases with no gene match: 8. This CDR3 region has 16 residues. The CDR3 DNA follows: TGCGCCAGCAGTGTGTTGGGACAGGGGAAGGCCGGGGAGCTGTTTTTT. This translates into CASSVLGQGKAGELFF.

The CDR3 protein is CASSSDSSSYNEQFF. In DNA, the CDR3 is TGCGCCAGCAGCTCCGATTCCAGCTCCTACAATGAGCAGTTCTTC. The chain has TRBV5-1 and TRBJ2-1, with D unclear. The CDR3 consists of 15 residues. V was trimmed by 3 bases and J by 0 bases, leaving 10 bases between them. Germline V CDR1 and CDR2: SGHRS, YFSETQ.

The genes are TRBV29-1 and TRBJ1-2; D remains unclear. The ends were cut back, 4 bases at V and 7 bases at J, with 10 bases in the middle. The germline CDR1 and CDR2 sequences are SQVTM and ANQGSEA. The CDR3 is 11 amino acids. As DNA, the CDR3 is TGCAGCGTTGTAACATCTCGTGGCTACACCTTC. Protein: CSVVTSRGYTF. The full variable domain, its missing parts supplied by reference TRBV29-1 and TRBJ1-2, is SAVISQKPSRDICQRGTSLTIQCQVDSQVTMMFWYRQQPGQSLTLIATANQGSEATYESGFVIDKFPISRPNLTFSTLTVSNMSPEDSSIYLCSVVTSRGYTFGSGTRLTVV.

This clone was recorded a few times. J is TRBJ2-1 and V is TRBV2; TRBD2 matches 7 bases. The CDR3 contains 14 residues. Germline V gene lookup returns CDR1 SNHLY and CDR2 FYNNEI. Trimming at V came to 6 bases and at J to 10 bases, leaving 12 bases not matched to a gene. In nucleotides, the CDR3 is TGTGCCAGCAGCCCCGGTCCCCAGCGGGGCGAGCAGTTCTTC. Translation: CASSPGPQRGEQFF. Supplemented by reference TRBV2 and TRBJ2-1, the full variable domain reads EPEVTQTPSHQVTQMGQEVILRCVPISNHLYFYWYRQILGQKVEFLVSFYNNEISEKSEIFDDQFSVERPDGSNFTLKIRSTKLEDSAMYFCASSPGPQRGEQFFGPGTRLTVL.

V gene TRBV19 combines with J gene TRBJ2-1; 7 bases map to TRBD1. The V segment lost 5 bases and the J segment 0 bases; nucleotides outside the gene matches: 10. This CDR3 spans 17 amino acids. CDR1 is LNHDA and CDR2 is SQIVND in the germline V gene (reference sequence). Here the CDR3 reads CASSSYRGQHSYNEQFF. DNA of the CDR3: TGTGCCAGTAGTTCTTACAGGGGTCAACACTCCTACAATGAGCAGTTCTTC.

The chain links TRBV27 to TRBJ2-1, with TRBD1 as a possible D gene (7 bases). Germline V lookup: CDR1 MNHEY, CDR2 SMNVEV (reference sequence). V was trimmed by 4 bases and J by 8 bases, leaving 15 bases between them. This CDR3 region has 14 residues. This CDR3 reads CASSWTTGVDEQFF. The CDR3 DNA reads TGTGCCAGCAGTTGGACTACAGGGGTGGATGAGCAGTTCTTC.

Comment on this clone: Mismatch with germline at one junction end may stem from a read error. This chain joins TRBV2 and TRBJ2-4, with D possibly matching TRBD1 (6 bases). The CDR3 is 17 amino acids. Looked up from germline, CDR1 is SNHLY and CDR2 is FYNNEI. CDR3 sequence: CASNLITGSVGKNSQYF. The CDR3 nucleotides read TGTGCCAGCAATCTCATTACAGGGTCGGTTGGCAAAAACAGTCAGTACTTC.

The chain joins TRBV5-1 to TRBJ2-7; possible D gene TRBD1, 5 bases. The germline V gene encodes CDR1 SGHRS and CDR2 YFSETQ. The V end was cut by 7 bases, the J end by 0 bases, with 14 bases between. The CDR3 covers 14 residues. CDR3 nucleotides: TGCGCCAGCGGCCCACAGGCGGCCTCCTACGAGCAGTACTTC. Its protein is CASGPQAASYEQYF.

The chain couples TRBV5-1 to TRBJ2-2; D not resolved. The CDR3 runs to 12 residues. Germline V gene data show CDR1 as SGHRS and CDR2 as YFSETQ. V gave up 7 bases and J gave up 1 base, with 5 bases separating them. The CDR3 DNA follows: TGCGCCAGCGTTATGAACACCGGGGAGCTGTTTTTT. As protein: CASVMNTGELFF.

The chain employs TRBV7-8 and TRBJ2-5, with D possibly matching TRBD2 (6 bases). The V end was cut by 5 bases, the J end by 7 bases, with 20 bases between. The germline V gene encodes CDR1 SGHVS and CDR2 FQNEAQ. The CDR3 contains 15 residues. As DNA, the CDR3 is TGTGCCAGCAGCCCCACCGGGACTCCTGAAGGGACCCAGTACTTC. Translating it yields CASSPTGTPEGTQYF.